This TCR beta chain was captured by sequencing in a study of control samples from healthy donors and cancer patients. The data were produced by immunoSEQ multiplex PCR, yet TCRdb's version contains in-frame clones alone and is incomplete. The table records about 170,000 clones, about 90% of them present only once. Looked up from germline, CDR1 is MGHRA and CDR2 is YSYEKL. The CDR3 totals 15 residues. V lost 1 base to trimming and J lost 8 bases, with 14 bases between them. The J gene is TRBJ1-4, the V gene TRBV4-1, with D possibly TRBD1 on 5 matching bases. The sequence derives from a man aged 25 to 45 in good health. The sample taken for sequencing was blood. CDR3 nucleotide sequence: TGCGCCAGCAGCCAAGGGGAGGGGCCTGAGGAAAAACTGTTTTTT. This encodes CASSQGEGPEEKLFF.